This is a list of T cell receptor beta chains from one sample in a study of blood T cell repertoires in COVID-19. TCRdb keeps only in-frame clones here, not all; method: immunoSEQ multiplex PCR. In the table there are over 65,000 clones, 70% to 90% of which are singletons. The specimen sequenced was peripheral blood. These receptors all stem from a man older than 75 with COVID-19, enrolled during active disease. CDR3s include the opening cysteine and the closing phenylalanine or tryptophan. A D gene is named only where the DNA matches it firmly. Size values are once, few and many counts, or a class for expanded clones, and some rows have none.

len	d_gene	abundance	v_gene	j_gene	CDR3nt	CDR3aa
14	.	.	TRBV6-5	TRBJ2-7	TGTGCCAGCAGCCTCACCGGGTCCAACTACGAGCAGTACTTC	CASSLTGSNYEQYF
13	.	.	TRBV12-3/TRBV12-4	TRBJ1-3	TGTGCCGCGGGGGCCGGATTGGGAAACACCATATATTTT	CAAGAGLGNTIYF
15	TRBD1	.	TRBV5-8	TRBJ2-3	TGTGCCAGCAGCTTGGGGACAGGGGCACAAGATACGCAGTATTTT	CASSLGTGAQDTQYF
15	.	.	TRBV5-1	TRBJ2-2	TGCGCCAGCAGCTTGGGGGGAGAATACACCGGGGAGCTGTTTTTT	CASSLGGEYTGELFF
12	.	few	TRBV10-3	TRBJ2-7	TGTGCCATCAAAGGGGCAGCCTACGAGCAGTACTTC	CAIKGAAYEQYF
15	.	.	TRBV5-1	TRBJ1-4	TGCGCCAGCAGCTTGGGCGGAACAACTAATGAAAAACTGTTTTTT	CASSLGGTTNEKLFF
15	TRBD1	.	TRBV5-1	TRBJ2-7	TGCGCCAGCAGCCCCACGACAGGGGGAAAAGGCGAGCAGTACTTC	CASSPTTGGKGEQYF
14	.	.	TRBV5-1	TRBJ2-5	TGCGCCAGCAGCGAATGGGACTCCCAAGAGACCCAGTACTTC	CASSEWDSQETQYF
15	TRBD1	few	TRBV13	TRBJ1-6	TGTGCCAGCAGCCTCCAGCGACAGGGACCCTCACCCCTCCACTTT	CASSLQRQGPSPLHF
13	.	.	TRBV6-5	TRBJ2-3	TGTGCCAGCCTAGGTGGGAGCACAGATACGCAGTATTTT	CASLGGSTDTQYF
12	.	.	TRBV12-3/TRBV12-4	TRBJ1-4	TGTGCCAGCGGTGGGCCTTACGAAAAACTGTTTTTT	CASGGPYEKLFF
15	.	.	TRBV2	TRBJ1-2	TGTGCCAGCAGTCCCATCACCGCCAGGGGAACTGGCTACACCTTC	CASSPITARGTGYTF
12	.	few	TRBV11-2	TRBJ1-1	TGTGCCAGCAGTCCCCCTCTGGGGGGAGCTTTCTTT	CASSPPLGGAFF
14	TRBD1	.	TRBV7-9	TRBJ1-5	TGTGCCAGCACCCAGGGGACAGGCAATCAGCCCCAGCATTTT	CASTQGTGNQPQHF
15	TRBD1	.	TRBV18	TRBJ1-1	TGTGCCAGCTCAGCTAATCCAGGGGGGAGGACTGAAGCTTTCTTT	CASSANPGGRTEAFF
13	.	.	TRBV5-1	TRBJ1-2	TGCGCCAGCAGCTTGGCAACTAACTATGGCTACACCTTC	CASSLATNYGYTF
16	.	.	TRBV14	TRBJ1-2	TGTGCCAGCAGCCATGCAAGACCAGGGTCGGCCTATGGCTACACCTTC	CASSHARPGSAYGYTF